This T cell receptor (beta chain) was identified during a study of response to subunit inactivated influenza vaccine. Germline values: CDR1 SGHVS, CDR2 FQNEAQ. Unmatched junction bases numbered 5, after V lost 1 base and J lost 6 bases. There are 15 residues in the CDR3. TCRdb passed the RT-PCR reads through MiXCR, listing each CDR3 protein once. The sample lists 490,000 or so distinct CDR3 sequences; approximately 7.6% were seen once. The study's findings and limits: There was a suggestion from the authors that each seasonal influenza vaccination recruits few new T cells.

This clonotype was observed a few times. Antigen: not known. The sequences come from PBMCs from blood, collected about 24 months after vaccination. The chain has TRBV7-8 and TRBJ2-1, with 8 bases matching TRBD2. The source of this sequence is a man aged 45-69 years who received an inactivated influenza vaccine. DNA for the CDR3: TGTGCCAGCAGCTTAGGCGGGAGGAACTCCAATGAGCAGTTCTTC. It translates to CASSLGGRNSNEQFF.